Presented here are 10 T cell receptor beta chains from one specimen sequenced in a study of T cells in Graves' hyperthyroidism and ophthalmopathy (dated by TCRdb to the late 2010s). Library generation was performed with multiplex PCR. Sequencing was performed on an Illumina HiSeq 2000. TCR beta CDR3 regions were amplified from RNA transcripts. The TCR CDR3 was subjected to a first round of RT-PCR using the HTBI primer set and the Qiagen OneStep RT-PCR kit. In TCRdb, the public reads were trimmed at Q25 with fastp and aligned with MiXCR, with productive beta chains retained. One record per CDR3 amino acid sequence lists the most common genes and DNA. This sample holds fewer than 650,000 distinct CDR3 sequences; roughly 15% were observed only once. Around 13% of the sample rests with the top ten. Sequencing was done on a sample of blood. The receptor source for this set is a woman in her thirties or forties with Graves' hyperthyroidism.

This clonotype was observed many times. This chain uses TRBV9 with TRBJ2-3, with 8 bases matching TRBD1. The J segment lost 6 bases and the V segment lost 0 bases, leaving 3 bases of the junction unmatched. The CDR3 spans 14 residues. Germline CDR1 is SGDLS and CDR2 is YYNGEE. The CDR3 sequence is CASSVGTGTDTQYF. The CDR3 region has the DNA TGTGCCAGCAGCGTAGGGACAGGGACGGATACGCAGTATTTT.

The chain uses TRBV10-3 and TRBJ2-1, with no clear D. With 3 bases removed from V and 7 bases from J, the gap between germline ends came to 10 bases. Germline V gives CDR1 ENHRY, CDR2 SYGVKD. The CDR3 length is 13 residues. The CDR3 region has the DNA TGTGCCATCAGTGATAAAACAGCAAATGAGCAGTTCTTC. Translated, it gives CAISDKTANEQFF.

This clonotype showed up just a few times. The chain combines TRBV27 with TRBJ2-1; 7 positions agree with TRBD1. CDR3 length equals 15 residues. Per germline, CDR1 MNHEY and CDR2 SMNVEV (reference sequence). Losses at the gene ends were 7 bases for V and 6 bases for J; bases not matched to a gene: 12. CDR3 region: CASKPGTEGINEQFF. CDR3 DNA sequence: TGTGCCAGCAAACCCGGGACAGAGGGCATCAATGAGCAGTTCTTC.

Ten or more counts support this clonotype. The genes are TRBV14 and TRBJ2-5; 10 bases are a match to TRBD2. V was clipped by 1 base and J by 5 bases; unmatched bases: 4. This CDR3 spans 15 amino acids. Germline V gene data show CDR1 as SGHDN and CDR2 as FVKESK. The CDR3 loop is CASSQGTTSGETQYF. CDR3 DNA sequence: TGTGCCAGCAGCCAAGGCACGACTAGCGGGGAGACCCAGTACTTC.

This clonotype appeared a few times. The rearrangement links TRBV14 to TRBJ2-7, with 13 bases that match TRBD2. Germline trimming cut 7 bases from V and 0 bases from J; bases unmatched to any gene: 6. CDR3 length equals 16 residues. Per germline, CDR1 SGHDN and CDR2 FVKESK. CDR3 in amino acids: CASTPGTSGNSYEQYF. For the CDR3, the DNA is TGTGCCAGCACACCCGGGACTAGCGGGAACTCCTACGAGCAGTACTTC.

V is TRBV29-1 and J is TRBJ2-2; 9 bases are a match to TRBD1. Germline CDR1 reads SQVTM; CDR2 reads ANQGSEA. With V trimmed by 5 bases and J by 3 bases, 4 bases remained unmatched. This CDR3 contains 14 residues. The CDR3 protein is CSVSGQGDTGELFF. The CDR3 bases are TGCAGCGTTTCGGGACAGGGAGACACCGGGGAGCTGTTTTTT.

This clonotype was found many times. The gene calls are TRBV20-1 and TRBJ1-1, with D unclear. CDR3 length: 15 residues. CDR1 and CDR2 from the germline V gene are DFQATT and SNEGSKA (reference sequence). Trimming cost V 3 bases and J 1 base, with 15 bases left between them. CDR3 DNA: TGCAGTGCTAGGGTCGCCGAGGGTGGGAACACTGAAGCTTTCTTT. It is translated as CSARVAEGGNTEAFF.

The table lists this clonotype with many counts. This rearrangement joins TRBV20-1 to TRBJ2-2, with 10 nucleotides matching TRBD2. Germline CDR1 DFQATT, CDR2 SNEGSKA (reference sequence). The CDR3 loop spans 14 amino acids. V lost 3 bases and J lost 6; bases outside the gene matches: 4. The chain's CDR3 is CSASASGSSGELFF. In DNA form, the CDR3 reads TGCAGTGCTAGCGCTAGCGGGAGTTCCGGGGAGCTGTTTTTT.

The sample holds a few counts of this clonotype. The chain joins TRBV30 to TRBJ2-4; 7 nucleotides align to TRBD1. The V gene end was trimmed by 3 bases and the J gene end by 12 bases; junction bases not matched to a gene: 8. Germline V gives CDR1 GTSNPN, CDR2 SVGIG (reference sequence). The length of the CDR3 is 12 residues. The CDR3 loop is CAWRRDRVSQYF. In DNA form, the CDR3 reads TGTGCCTGGAGGCGAGACAGGGTTTCTCAGTACTTC. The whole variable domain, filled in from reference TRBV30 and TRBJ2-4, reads SQTIHQWPATLVQPVGSPLSLECTVEGTSNPNLYWYRQAAGRGLQLLFYSVGIGQISSEVPQNLSASRPQDRQFILSSKKLLLSDSGFYLCAWRRDRVSQYFGAGTRLSVL.

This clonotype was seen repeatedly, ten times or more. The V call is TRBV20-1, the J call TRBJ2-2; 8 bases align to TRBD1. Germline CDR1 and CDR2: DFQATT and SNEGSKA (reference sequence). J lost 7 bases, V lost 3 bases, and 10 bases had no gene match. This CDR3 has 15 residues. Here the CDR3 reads CSARPGQGSNGELFF. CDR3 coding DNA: TGCAGTGCTAGGCCAGGACAGGGTTCGAACGGGGAGCTGTTTTTT.